These 3 T cell receptor beta chains were sequenced from one sample in a study of CDR3 diversity in severe acne. TCRdb independently ran MiXCR on the PCR reads; one entry per CDR3 protein. The repertoire holds more than 85,000 distinct CDR3 sequences, with about 48% as singletons. The specimen was blood. Receptors were obtained from a male donor in good health, serving as a control.

By share, this clonotype ranks as medium-sized. The rearrangement uses TRBV9 and TRBJ2-3; 14 nucleotides align to TRBD2. CDR1 is SGDLS and CDR2 is YYNGEE in the germline V gene. V lost 4 bases to trimming and J lost 6 bases; unmatched junction nucleotides: 7. CDR3 length: 16 residues. In nucleotides, the CDR3 is TGTGCCAGCAGCCTCGGACTAGCGGGAGGTTCTGATACGCAGTATTTT. Translated, it gives CASSLGLAGGSDTQYF.

Comment on this clonotype: One junction end does not reproduce the germline sequence, and a read error may be involved. V is TRBV10-3 and J is TRBJ2-7; possibly TRBD1 or TRBD2 for D (6 bases each). Germline assignment: CDR1 ENHRY and CDR2 SYGVKD. The length of the CDR3 is 13 residues. CDR3 in DNA: TGTGCGATTCGGGGGCGTCTCTCCTACGAGCAGTGCTTC. Its protein is CAIRGRLSYEQCF.

This clonotype was picked up one time. This chain joins TRBV15 and TRBJ2-1; 10 bases align to TRBD2. Germline-derived CDR1 and CDR2 are LNHNV and YYDKDF (reference sequence). This CDR3 spans 23 amino acids. The ends lost 1 base at V and 0 bases at J; junction bases unmatched: 21. The CDR3 reads CATSRGWPVGTSGAITSYNEQFF. For the CDR3, the DNA is TGTGCCACCAGCAGAGGTTGGCCGGTTGGTACTAGCGGGGCGATTACCTCCTACAATGAGCAGTTCTTC.